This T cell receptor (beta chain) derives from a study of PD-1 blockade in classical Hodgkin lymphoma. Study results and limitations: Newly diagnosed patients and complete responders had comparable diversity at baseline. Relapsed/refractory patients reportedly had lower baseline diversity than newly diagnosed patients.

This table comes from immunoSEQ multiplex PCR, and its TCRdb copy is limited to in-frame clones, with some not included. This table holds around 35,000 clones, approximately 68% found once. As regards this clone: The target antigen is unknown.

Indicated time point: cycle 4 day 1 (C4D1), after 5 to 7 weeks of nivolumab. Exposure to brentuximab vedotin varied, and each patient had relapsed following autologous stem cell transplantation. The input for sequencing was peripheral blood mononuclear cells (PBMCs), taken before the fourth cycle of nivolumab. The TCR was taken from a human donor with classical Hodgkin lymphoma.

The CDR3 nucleotides are TGTGCCAGCTCAGGACAGGGGAATCAGCCCCAGCATTTT. This sequence encodes CASSGQGNQPQHF. V gene TRBV18 combines with J gene TRBJ1-5; 9 bases match TRBD1. This CDR3 is 13 amino acids long. CDR1 is KGHSH and CDR2 is LQKENI in the germline V gene. V lost 5 bases to trimming and J lost 4 bases; unmatched junction nucleotides: 0.